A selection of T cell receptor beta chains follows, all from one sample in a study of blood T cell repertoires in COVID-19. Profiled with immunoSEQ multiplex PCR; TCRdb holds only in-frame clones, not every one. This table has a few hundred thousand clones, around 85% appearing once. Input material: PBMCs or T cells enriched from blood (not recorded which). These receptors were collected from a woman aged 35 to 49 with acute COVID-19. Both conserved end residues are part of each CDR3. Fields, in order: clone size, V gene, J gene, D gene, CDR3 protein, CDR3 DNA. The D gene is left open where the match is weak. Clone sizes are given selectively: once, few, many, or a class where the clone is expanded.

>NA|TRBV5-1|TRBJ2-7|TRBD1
CASSLGDSSYEQYF
TGCGCCAGCAGCTTGGGGGACAGCTCCTACGAGCAGTACTTC
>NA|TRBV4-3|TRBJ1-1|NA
CASSQTDSQGAFF
TGCGCCAGCAGCCAAACGGACAGTCAAGGGGCTTTCTTT
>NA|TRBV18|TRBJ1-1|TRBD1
CASSRGTGALPIRAFF
TGTGCCAGCTCACGAGGGACAGGGGCCCTCCCTATCCGAGCTTTCTTT
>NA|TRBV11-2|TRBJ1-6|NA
CASRLTTYNSPLHF
TGTGCCAGCAGGTTAACAACCTATAATTCACCCCTCCACTTT
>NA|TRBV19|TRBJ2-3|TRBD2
CASSSHRTSGGDTQYF
TGTGCCAGTAGTAGCCACCGGACTAGTGGGGGAGATACGCAGTATTTT
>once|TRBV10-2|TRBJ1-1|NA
CASSEGVNTEAFF
TGCGCCAGCAGTGAAGGGGTGAACACTGAAGCTTTCTTT
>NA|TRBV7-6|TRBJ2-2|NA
CASSPLLGHTNTGELFF
TGTGCCAGCAGTCCACTGCTAGGACACACGAACACCGGGGAGCTGTTTTTT
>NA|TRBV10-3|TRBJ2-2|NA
CATMHTGVRTGELFF
TGTGCCACGATGCATACGGGAGTTCGGACCGGGGAGCTGTTTTTT
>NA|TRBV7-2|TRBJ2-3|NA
CASSLHRGTDTQYF
TGTGCCAGCAGCTTACACAGGGGCACAGATACGCAGTATTTT
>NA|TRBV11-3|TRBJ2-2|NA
CASSPQNTGELFF
TGTGCCAGCAGCCCCCAGAACACCGGGGAGCTGTTTTTT
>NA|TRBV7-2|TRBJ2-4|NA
CASSLDRMRAKNIQYF
TGTGCCAGCAGCTTAGATAGAATGAGAGCCAAAAACATTCAGTACTTC